This T cell receptor (beta chain) derives from a study of T cell clones after liver transplantation. About the research overall: Samples came from ITN030ST, which attempted immunosuppression withdrawal within 2 years of liver transplantation.

CDR3 length: 16 residues. Trimming cost V 7 bases and J 5 bases, with 20 bases left between them. CDR1 is SEHNR and CDR2 is FQNEAQ in the germline V gene (reference sequence). Sequencing was performed with immunoSEQ multiplex PCR; in TCRdb, only in-frame clones are kept and a portion is missing. The repertoire holds about 45,000 clones, with 85% to 90% as singletons. The V gene is TRBV7-9, the J gene TRBJ2-2, with D perhaps matching TRBD1 or TRBD2 (5 bases each). This clonotype was sampled from a human patient who received a liver transplant. Some of the T cells may derive from the graft donor. The specimen was CD4+ T cells from blood, collected 24 months after liver transplant. The DNA of the CDR3 is TGTGCCAGCAACCGGAACCTGCAGGGAGTGACCGGGGAGCTGTTTTTT. Its protein is CASNRNLQGVTGELFF.